The 15 T cell receptor beta chains below were found in one sample sequenced in a study of identical twins. TCRdb reprocessed the 5' RACE reads with MiXCR, giving one entry per CDR3 protein. The sample has hundreds of thousands of distinct CDR3 sequences, over 8.5% seen once; the top ten hold more than 0.75%. The data also belong to a second study, concerning yellow fever vaccine responses in identical twins.

The material sequenced was PBMCs. The receptors derive from a woman aged 18-35 years in good health.

The chain uses TRBV11-2 and TRBJ2-1, with D perhaps matching TRBD2 (6 bases). From germline, CDR1 is SGHAT and CDR2 FQNNGV. V lost 5 bases, J lost 12 bases, and 29 bases lay in between. This CDR3 is built from 17 residues. CDR3 residues: CASSPEIGGTGATGQFF. The CDR3, as DNA: TGTGCCAGCAGCCCCGAAATTGGCGGGACTGGGGCCACGGGGCAGTTCTTC.

V is TRBV5-1 and J is TRBJ2-1, with 10 bases that match TRBD1. Germline V gene data show CDR1 as SGHRS and CDR2 as YFSETQ. The V gene end was trimmed by 0 bases and the J gene end by 6 bases; junction bases not matched to a gene: 6. The CDR3 is 16 residues long. CDR3 in DNA: TGCGCCAGCAGCTTGGCCGGGACAGGGGTCTTCAATGAGCAGTTCTTC. It specifies CASSLAGTGVFNEQFF. Full variable domain (missing parts from reference TRBV5-1 and TRBJ2-1): KAGVTQTPRYLIKTRGQQVTLSCSPISGHRSVSWYQQTPGQGLQFLFEYFSETQRNKGNFPGRFSGRQFSNSRSEMNVSTLELGDSALYLCASSLAGTGVFNEQFFGPGTRLTVL.

This clonotype turned up a few times. The chain joins TRBV14 to TRBJ2-2; D perhaps matches TRBD1 (5 bases). Germline-derived CDR1 and CDR2 are SGHDN and FVKESK. The CDR3 is made up of 14 amino acids. V shed 0 bases and J shed 6 bases, with 8 bases lying between them. The CDR3 here is CASSQDRDAGELFF. The DNA for the CDR3 is TGTGCCAGCAGCCAAGACAGGGATGCCGGGGAGCTGTTTTTT.

V is TRBV29-1 and J is TRBJ2-7, with 11 positions matching TRBD2. The CDR3 sequence is 14 residues long. V shed 2 bases and J 2 bases; nucleotides not matched to a gene: 2. Per germline, CDR1 SQVTM and CDR2 ANQGSEA. This CDR3 is CSVETSGSTYEQYF. CDR3 coding DNA: TGCAGCGTTGAAACTAGCGGGAGTACCTACGAGCAGTACTTC.

A few counts support this clonotype. The V and J genes are TRBV18 and TRBJ1-1; weak D call: TRBD1 (5 bases). The V end lost 3 bases, the J end lost 0 bases, and 11 bases lay between the germline ends. In germline, CDR1 is KGHSH, CDR2 LQKENI. The CDR3 is 15 residues long. Here the CDR3 reads CASSPIDSLNTEAFF. In DNA form, the CDR3 reads TGTGCCAGCTCACCGATTGACAGTTTGAACACTGAAGCTTTCTTT. Full variable domain (missing parts from reference TRBV18 and TRBJ1-1): NAGVMQNPRHLVRRRGQEARLRCSPMKGHSHVYWYRQLPEEGLKFMVYLQKENIIDESGMPKERFSAEFPKEGPSILRIQQVVRGDSAAYFCASSPIDSLNTEAFFGQGTRLTVV.

In its sample, this clonotype was seen many times. A much larger clonotype is one base distant, so this may be a read error. This sequence joins TRBV7-9 and TRBJ2-5; D unclear. Germline V gives CDR1 SEHNR, CDR2 FQNEAQ (reference sequence). Trimming took off 6 bases at V and 2 bases at J, with 4 bases between the two ends. This CDR3 is built from 11 residues. Here the CDR3 reads CASRVQETQYF. CDR3 coding DNA: TGTGCCAGCAGGGTACAAGAGACCCAGTACTTC.

This clonotype was recorded at least ten times. The rearrangement links TRBV7-9 to TRBJ2-7, with 10 bases fitting TRBD2. With V trimmed by 2 bases and J by 4 bases, 2 bases remained unmatched. CDR1 SEHNR and CDR2 FQNEAQ come from the germline V gene (reference sequence). This CDR3 has 14 amino acids. The CDR3 DNA reads as TGTGCCAGCAGCTTACTAGCGGGAGATTACGAGCAGTACTTC. It is translated as CASSLLAGDYEQYF.

The chain has TRBV30 and TRBJ2-3, with TRBD2 identical over 8 bases. The V gene end was trimmed by 4 bases and the J gene end by 2 bases; junction bases not matched to a gene: 5. The CDR3 loop spans 14 amino acids. CDR1 GTSNPN and CDR2 SVGIG come from the germline V gene (reference sequence). The CDR3 DNA sequence: TGTGCCTGGATGGGAGCGGGGGACACAGATACGCAGTATTTT. Protein sequence: CAWMGAGDTDTQYF.

In its sample, this clonotype was seen a few times. This chain uses TRBV7-9 with TRBJ1-5; D not resolved. CDR1 and CDR2 from the germline V gene are SEHNR and FQNEAQ (reference sequence). V was shortened by 5 bases and J by 1 base, with 18 bases between the two germline ends. The CDR3 covers 17 residues. The CDR3 region is CASSRQGGGSSNQPQHF. The CDR3 nucleotides read TGTGCCAGCAGCCGCCAAGGCGGAGGGTCCAGCAATCAGCCCCAGCATTTT.

The rearrangement uses TRBV4-2 and TRBJ2-3; 8 bases match TRBD1. CDR3 length: 18 amino acids. Germline V lookup: CDR1 LGHNA, CDR2 YNFKEQ. The V gene end was trimmed by 2 bases and the J gene end by 4 bases; junction bases not matched to a gene: 14. The CDR3 loop reads CASSQIQTGDAGADTQYF. The CDR3 bases are TGTGCCAGCAGCCAAATCCAGACAGGGGACGCCGGCGCAGATACGCAGTATTTT.

This clonotype came up many times. This sequence joins TRBV14 and TRBJ2-5; the match to TRBD1 covers 7 bases. The V segment lost 1 base and the J segment 5 bases; nucleotides outside the gene matches: 1. The CDR3 is 13 residues long. Germline CDR1 reads SGHDN; CDR2 reads FVKESK. In nucleotides, the CDR3 is TGTGCCAGCAGCCAAGGCAGGGGGGAGACCCAGTACTTC. Amino acid sequence: CASSQGRGETQYF.

The rearrangement links TRBV5-1 to TRBJ2-1, with D perhaps matching TRBD1 or TRBD2 (6 bases each). The CDR3 runs 16 residues. Germline loops: CDR1 SGHRS, CDR2 YFSETQ. The ends were cut back, 4 bases at V and 4 bases at J, with 18 bases in the middle. The CDR3: CASSDGSGAEYNEQFF. CDR3 in DNA: TGCGCCAGCAGCGACGGTTCGGGGGCTGAATACAATGAGCAGTTCTTC.

This clonotype was detected ten times or more. The chain carries TRBV18 and TRBJ1-1, with TRBD1 matching over 7 bases. The germline V gene encodes CDR1 KGHSH and CDR2 LQKENI. V shed 6 bases and J 5 bases; nucleotides not matched to a gene: 12. This CDR3 contains 15 residues. CDR3 sequence reads: CASSNHRDSETEAFF. The CDR3 DNA is TGTGCCAGCTCGAACCACCGGGACAGCGAGACTGAAGCTTTCTTT. The complete variable domain, with remaining parts taken from reference TRBV18 and TRBJ1-1, reads NAGVMQNPRHLVRRRGQEARLRCSPMKGHSHVYWYRQLPEEGLKFMVYLQKENIIDESGMPKERFSAEFPKEGPSILRIQQVVRGDSAAYFCASSNHRDSETEAFFGQGTRLTVV.

This clonotype was seen a few times. The rearrangement uses TRBV20-1 and TRBJ2-7; D uncertain. Trimming took off 0 bases at V and 2 bases at J, with 11 bases between the two ends. The CDR3 contains 14 residues. Germline V gene lookup returns CDR1 DFQATT and CDR2 SNEGSKA (reference sequence). CDR3 loop: CSAREQSVPYEQYF. DNA of the CDR3: TGCAGTGCTAGAGAACAGTCTGTTCCCTACGAGCAGTACTTC.

The chain recombines TRBV5-6 with TRBJ2-1; 9 bases are shared with TRBD2. Germline CDR1 is SGHDT and CDR2 is YYEEEE. The ends lost 2 bases at V and 7 bases at J; junction bases unmatched: 10. There are 16 residues in the CDR3. The CDR3 DNA is TGTGCCAGCAGCTTTCGCGCTAGCGGGGAGAATAATGAGCAGTTCTTC. It is translated as CASSFRASGENNEQFF.